The count of the clone carrying this T cell receptor beta chain is one. Treatment described: 19 received Ad26.COV2.S at low or high dose, single or two shots; about 5 received placebo; per-sample allocation not given. Day 63 after the first vaccine or placebo injection was the time point for sampling. An Ad26 vector was used to express Wuhan-strain SARS-CoV-2 spike as the vaccine. This entry belongs to a study of Ad26.COV2.S vaccination and SARS-CoV-2 variants. The assay was immunoSEQ multiplex PCR, and TCRdb's table has in-frame clones only and misses some. The sample lists 450,000 to 550,000 clones, roughly 87% seen once, with about 1.5% in the top ten. The CDR3 length is 14 residues. V was pared by 7 bases and J by 8 bases, with 17 bases between. Looked up from germline, CDR1 is SGHAT and CDR2 is FQNNGV.

The sequence came from a person between 18 and 65 years old who received the Ad26.COV2.S COVID-19 vaccine or a placebo. This rearrangement joins TRBV11-2 to TRBJ1-4, with D perhaps matching TRBD1 (5 bases). The sample consisted of peripheral blood, taken in a trial of Ad26.COV2.S vaccine versus placebo. The CDR3 spells CASNPGGGVEKLFF. In DNA form, the CDR3 reads TGTGCCAGCAACCCCGGGGGAGGGGTGGAAAAACTGTTTTTT.